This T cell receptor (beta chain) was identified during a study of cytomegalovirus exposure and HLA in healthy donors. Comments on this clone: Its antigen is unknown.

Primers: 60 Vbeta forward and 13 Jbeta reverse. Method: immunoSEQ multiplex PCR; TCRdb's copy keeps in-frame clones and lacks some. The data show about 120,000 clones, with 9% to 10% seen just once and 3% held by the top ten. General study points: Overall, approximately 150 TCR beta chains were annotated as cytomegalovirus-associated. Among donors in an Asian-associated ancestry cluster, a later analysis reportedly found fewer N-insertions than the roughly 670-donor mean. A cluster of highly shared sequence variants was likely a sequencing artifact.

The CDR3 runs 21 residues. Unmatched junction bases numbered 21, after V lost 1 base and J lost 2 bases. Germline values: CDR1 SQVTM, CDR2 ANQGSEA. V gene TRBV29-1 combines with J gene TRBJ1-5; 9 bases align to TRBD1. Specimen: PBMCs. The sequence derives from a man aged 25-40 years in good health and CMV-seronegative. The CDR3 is CSVEGQKSSDRGQEGNQPQHF. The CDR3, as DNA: TGCAGCGTTGAAGGTCAGAAATCATCGGACAGGGGTCAGGAGGGCAATCAGCCCCAGCATTTT.